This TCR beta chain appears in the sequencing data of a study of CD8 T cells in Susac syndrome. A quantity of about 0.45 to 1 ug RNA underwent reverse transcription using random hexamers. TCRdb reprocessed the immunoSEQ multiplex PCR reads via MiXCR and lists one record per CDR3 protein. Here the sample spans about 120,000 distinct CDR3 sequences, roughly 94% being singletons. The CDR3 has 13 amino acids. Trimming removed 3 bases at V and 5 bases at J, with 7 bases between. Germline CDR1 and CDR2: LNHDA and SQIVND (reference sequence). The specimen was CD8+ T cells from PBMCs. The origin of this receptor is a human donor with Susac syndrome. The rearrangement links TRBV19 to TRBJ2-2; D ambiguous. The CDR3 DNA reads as TGTGCCAGTAGTATTACAGTAACCGGGGAGCTGTTTTTT. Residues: CASSITVTGELFF.